These 5 T cell receptor beta chains share one sample of origin, sequenced in a study of technical replicates of blood from several donors. The assay was immunoSEQ multiplex PCR, and TCRdb's table has in-frame clones only and misses some. The profile shows around 79,000 clones, 90% to 95% of them singletons. Source material: T cells isolated from PBMCs. The source of these receptors is a human donor in good health.

The J gene is TRBJ2-1, the V gene TRBV9; TRBD1 aligns across 8 bases. The CDR3 has 15 residues. The junction had 0 bases not matched to a gene; V was cut back by 1 base and J by 0 bases. Germline CDR1 is SGDLS and CDR2 is YYNGEE. This CDR3 is CASSVTGGSYNEQFF. CDR3 sequence (DNA): TGTGCCAGCAGCGTAACAGGGGGCTCCTACAATGAGCAGTTCTTC.

V gene TRBV10-2 combines with J gene TRBJ2-1; TRBD1 matches at 7 bases. This CDR3 contains 14 residues. The germline CDR1 and CDR2 sequences are WSHSY and SAAADI. After removal of 5 bases from V and 5 bases from J, the junction contained 6 bases not matched to a gene. As DNA, the CDR3 is TGCGCCAGCAGTAGGGGGCCACCCAACAATGAGCAGTTCTTC. It codes for CASSRGPPNNEQFF.

The chain uses TRBV13 and TRBJ1-3; a weak D match, TRBD1 (5 bases). The length of the CDR3 is 17 residues. Germline V gene sequence: CDR1 PRHDT, CDR2 FYEKMQ (reference sequence). V shed 6 bases and J shed 0 bases, with 18 bases lying between them. CDR3 sequence: CASRGGEERSSGNTIYF. DNA for the CDR3: TGTGCCAGCAGGGGGGGGGAGGAACGAAGCTCTGGAAACACCATATATTTT.

V gene TRBV5-1 combines with J gene TRBJ2-7, with 9 bases matching TRBD2. Per the germline V gene, CDR1 is SGHRS and CDR2 is YFSETQ. There are 14 residues in the CDR3. J gave up 6 bases and V 4 bases, and 8 bases lay outside the gene matches. CDR3 protein: CASSPGTSSLEQYF. The CDR3 DNA sequence: TGCGCCAGCAGCCCCGGGACTAGCTCCCTCGAGCAGTACTTC.

The V gene is TRBV7-6, the J gene TRBJ2-7, with TRBD2 matching over 9 bases. With V trimmed by 5 bases and J by 0 bases, 11 bases remained unmatched. The CDR3 is made up of 17 amino acids. The germline CDR1 and CDR2 sequences are SGHVS and FNYEAQ. The CDR3 sequence: CASSKIASGASSYEQYF. CDR3 nucleotides: TGTGCCAGCAGCAAAATAGCTAGCGGGGCCAGCTCCTACGAGCAGTACTTC.